The TCR beta chain under discussion was sequenced for a study of blood T cell repertoires in COVID-19 (dated by TCRdb to 2020 to 2021). Background for the entire study: The collaborator samples originated in the United States, Italy and Spain and spanned the acute and convalescent phases of COVID-19. The prospective study material was composed of cDNA or gDNA derived from T cells, B-cell-depleted T cells, or PBMCs. Deeply sampled blood TCRbeta repertoires from subjects exposed to, actively infected with, or recovered from COVID-19 were included in the dataset. The repertoires were made available in a free public database intended to serve as a resource for research on the immune response to SARS-CoV-2. Samples came from the ongoing ImmuneRACE study (first 160 participants) plus 1,254 subjects from 6 global collaborators. Sample metadata almost always included a de-identified subject ID, COVID-19 status, age in years and sex. Where HLA class I and class II types were available, the types were taken from metadata supplied by the sample provider, not from assay-based typing. Study-wide findings and limitations: The amount of clinical and demographic metadata varied by source and participant and was provided uncurated.

Whole blood was collected in K2EDTA tubes by collaborating institutions according to the institutions' own protocols. For TCRbeta analysis, collaborators shipped samples in one of three forms: frozen whole blood, isolated PBMCs, or DNA extracted from either of those sample types. TCRbeta CDR3 regions were amplified from genomic DNA using the immunoSEQ Assay, a bias-controlled multiplex PCR. The source study handled its data this way. Within the assay, amplification of reference gene primers was used to estimate how many nucleated cells each sample contained. To quantify the absolute abundance of each unique TCRbeta CDR3 rearrangement, sequence reads were collapsed and filtered. For each sample, productive Simpson clonality was calculated as the square root of Simpson's diversity index across productive rearrangements. TCRdb took over this immuneACCESS table, retaining in-frame rearrangements with V and J assigned. Such tables are incomplete; in checked studies, under half of the missing clones stem from an unresolved V gene, and the remainder is unexplained. The V and J calls and clone size come from that table; D and trimming were worked out from the DNA. This sample lists about 51,000 clones; 85% to 90% were detected once. The ten largest clonotypes hold about 4.6% of the sample.

About this clone itself: It has no known antigen specificity. Base qualities are not provided; no much larger clone lies one nucleotide away.

According to the germline V gene (reference sequence), CDR1 reads LNHDA and CDR2 reads SQIVND. V trim: 1 base; J trim: 9 bases; unmatched bases: 8. The CDR3 covers 14 residues, taking in both the cysteine and the phenylalanine. This entry keeps only the CDR3 DNA: 42 bases, framed from base 1. The sequence is built from TRBV19 and TRBJ2-5; TRBD2 matches 7 bases in the middle. The clonotype originates from a man older than 75 with active COVID-19. Specimen: peripheral blood. The CDR3 protein sequence reads: CASSIGGTSEPQYF. The base sequence is TGTGCCAGTAGTATAGGAGGCACTAGCGAGCCCCAGTACTTC.